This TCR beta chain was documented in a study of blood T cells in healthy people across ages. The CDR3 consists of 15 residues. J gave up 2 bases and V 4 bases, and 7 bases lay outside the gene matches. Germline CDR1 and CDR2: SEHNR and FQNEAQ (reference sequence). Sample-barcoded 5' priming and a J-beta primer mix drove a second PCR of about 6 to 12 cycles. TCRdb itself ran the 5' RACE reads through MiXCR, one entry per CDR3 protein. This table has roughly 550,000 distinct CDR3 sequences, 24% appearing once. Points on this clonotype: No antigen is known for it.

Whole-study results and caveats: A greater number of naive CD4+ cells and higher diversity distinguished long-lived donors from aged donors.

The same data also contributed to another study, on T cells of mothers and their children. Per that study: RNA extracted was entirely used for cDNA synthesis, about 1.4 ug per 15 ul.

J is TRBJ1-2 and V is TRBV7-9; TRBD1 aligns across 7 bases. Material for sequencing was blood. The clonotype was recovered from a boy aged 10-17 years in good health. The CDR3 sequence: CASSYTGTENYGYTF. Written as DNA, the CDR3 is TGTGCCAGCAGCTACACCGGGACAGAAAACTATGGCTACACCTTC.